Below, one T cell receptor (beta chain) is given with its context. This record comes from a study of patients and donors after allogeneic stem cell transplantation. TCRdb used MiXCR to reprocess the RT-PCR reads, holding one entry per CDR3 protein. The table includes roughly 960,000 distinct CDR3 sequences, 18% detected once. The CDR3 consists of 15 residues. CDR1 SGHRS and CDR2 YFSETQ come from the germline V gene. With 4 bases removed from V and 2 bases from J, the gap between germline ends came to 14 bases. The V gene is TRBV5-1, the J gene TRBJ2-3, with TRBD2 as a possible D gene (5 bases). The sample consisted of blood, either unsorted or a sorted T cell fraction (not recorded which). The TCR was taken from a human donor who was either an allogeneic HSCT recipient or a stem cell or donor lymphocyte infusion donor (not recorded which). It is not recorded whose cells these are; they may come from a transplant donor. CDR3 DNA: TGCGCCAGCAGCCCTGCTCGGGGATACACAGATACGCAGTATTTT. It yields the protein CASSPARGYTDTQYF.